Listed here are 13 T cell receptor beta chains from one sample, sequenced in a study of regulatory T cells in long-lasting Graves disease. Sequencing libraries for TCR beta were prepared with iRepertoire HTBI primers and Arm-PCR of CDR3 regions. MiXCR, applied by TCRdb to the multiplex PCR reads, yields one record per CDR3 protein. The sample carries 350,000 to 500,000 distinct CDR3 sequences, 14% recorded once. Time point defined: newly diagnosed GD, antithyroid drugs for less than 3 months. PBMC RNA served as the TCR library source. The sample was also reused in another study, on T cells in Graves' hyperthyroidism and ophthalmopathy.

The specimen comprised peripheral blood mononuclear cells (PBMCs), sampled at new diagnosis, from a patient treated with antithyroid drugs. These receptor sequences come from a woman aged 50 to 60 with Graves disease.

The chain links TRBV25-1 to TRBJ2-2; D could derive from TRBD1 or TRBD2 (5 bases each). The CDR3 covers 16 residues. CDR1 and CDR2 (germline): MGHDK, SYGVNS. Trimming stripped 8 bases from V and 7 bases from J, with 23 bases between. In DNA, the CDR3 is TGTGCCAGCTCACCCACCGGGACCTCCGAGGGCGGGGAGCTGTTTTTT. Translating it yields CASSPTGTSEGGELFF.

This clonotype came up many times. The V and J genes are TRBV28 and TRBJ1-4; the D gene is possibly TRBD1 (5 bases). Per the germline V gene, CDR1 is MDHEN and CDR2 is SYDVKM. The CDR3 length is 17 residues. The V end lost 1 base, the J end lost 0 bases, and 12 bases lay between the germline ends. The CDR3 DNA is TGTGCCAGCAGTTTATTGGGGGGACCGACAACTAATGAAAAACTGTTTTTT. This gives the protein CASSLLGGPTTNEKLFF.

The CDR3, as DNA: TGTGCCAGCAGTGTACAGGGTGGTGGCACAGATACGCAGTATTTT. Translating gives CASSVQGGGTDTQYF. This chain connects TRBV6-1 to TRBJ2-3; tentatively, D is TRBD1 (6 bases). The CDR3 extends over 15 amino acids. The V end lost 4 bases, the J end lost 1 base, and 12 bases lay between the germline ends. Germline loops: CDR1 MNHNS, CDR2 SASEGT.

This clonotype was picked up a small number of times. The chain couples TRBV5-1 to TRBJ1-1; D remains ambiguous. From germline, CDR1 is SGHRS and CDR2 YFSETQ. V was shortened by 0 bases and J by 1 base, with 13 bases between the two germline ends. The CDR3 loop spans 16 amino acids. The CDR3 loop reads CASSLASVKTNTEAFF. The CDR3 region has the DNA TGCGCCAGCAGCTTGGCCTCGGTAAAGACGAACACTGAAGCTTTCTTT.

This clonotype was counted at least ten times. The chain recombines TRBV20-1 with TRBJ2-7; maybe TRBD1 (6 bases). V was shortened by 3 bases and J by 6 bases, with 12 bases between the two germline ends. The CDR3 is 12 amino acids. Germline values: CDR1 DFQATT, CDR2 SNEGSKA (reference sequence). CDR3 in amino acids: CSASRQASEQYF. The DNA of the CDR3 is TGCAGTGCTAGTAGACAGGCTTCCGAGCAGTACTTC.

Ten or more counts support this clonotype. The V and J genes are TRBV7-2 and TRBJ2-1; 10 nucleotides agree with TRBD2. This CDR3 contains 20 residues. The germline V gene encodes CDR1 SGHTA and CDR2 FQGNSA. Germline trimming cut 4 bases from V and 0 bases from J; bases unmatched to any gene: 15. For the CDR3, the DNA is TGTGCCAGCAGCTACCCTAGGCTAGCGGGAGCGGGGAGCTCCTACAATGAGCAGTTCTTC. Protein sequence: CASSYPRLAGAGSSYNEQFF.

This clonotype was observed a handful of times. V is TRBV5-1 and J is TRBJ2-1; the match to TRBD2 covers 12 bases. The CDR3 is 17 amino acids. Looked up from germline, CDR1 is SGHRS and CDR2 is YFSETQ. V was clipped by 3 bases and J by 9 bases; unmatched bases: 13. The CDR3 spells CASSSSPGTSGSGEQFF. CDR3 nucleotide sequence: TGCGCCAGCAGCTCGAGTCCCGGGACTAGCGGGTCGGGTGAGCAGTTCTTC.

This clonotype came up many times. The CDR3 DNA reads TGTGCCAGCAGCCAAGAAGGGCTAGCAGATGATACGCAGTATTTT. Translated: CASSQEGLADDTQYF. J is TRBJ2-3 and V is TRBV3-1, with D possibly TRBD2 on 5 matching bases. This CDR3 has 15 amino acids. Between the trimmed V and J ends, which lost 0 bases and 6 bases, there was a span of 13 bases. Germline CDR1 is LGHDT and CDR2 is YNNKEL (reference sequence).

The V and J genes are TRBV20-1 and TRBJ1-1, with TRBD1 identical over 7 bases. CDR3 size: 12 residues. V lost 4 bases to trimming and J lost 4 bases; unmatched junction nucleotides: 3. Germline CDR1 and CDR2: DFQATT and SNEGSKA (reference sequence). In DNA form, the CDR3 reads TGCAGTGCTAACGCAGGGGGCACTGAAGCTTTCTTT. Amino acids: CSANAGGTEAFF.

The chain joins TRBV3-1 to TRBJ2-7; TRBD1 might be the D (6 bases). Per the germline V gene, CDR1 is LGHDT and CDR2 is YNNKEL (reference sequence). The CDR3 runs to 14 residues. Trimming left V 2 bases short and J 4 bases short, with 12 bases between. CDR3 residues: CASSQQGSGYEQYF. CDR3 nucleotide sequence: TGTGCCAGCAGCCAACAGGGGAGTGGGTACGAGCAGTACTTC.

V usage is TRBV10-3 and J usage is TRBJ1-3; unclear D gene. The V gene lost 0 bases and the J gene lost 6 bases, with 9 bases spanning the gap. Germline loops: CDR1 ENHRY, CDR2 SYGVKD. This CDR3 spans 14 amino acids. The CDR3 loop reads CAISESTGVNTIYF. The DNA for the CDR3 is TGTGCCATCAGTGAGTCGACTGGGGTAAACACCATATATTTT.

This clonotype was observed many times. The chain carries TRBV28 and TRBJ2-5, with 7 bases that match TRBD2. This CDR3 contains 15 residues. Looked up from germline, CDR1 is MDHEN and CDR2 is SYDVKM. V lost 4 bases, J lost 5 bases, and 10 bases stayed unmatched. CDR3 amino acids: CASSSGGRAGETQYF. CDR3 DNA sequence: TGTGCCAGCAGTTCCGGTGGGAGGGCCGGGGAGACCCAGTACTTC.

Concerning this clonotype itself: A single base separates this from a much larger clone, so it may be a read error. The chain couples TRBV7-9 to TRBJ2-3; D is uncertain. The CDR3 runs to 14 residues. The ends were cut back, 6 bases at V and 3 bases at J, with 13 bases in the middle. In germline, CDR1 is SEHNR, CDR2 FQNEAQ (reference sequence). The DNA for the CDR3 is TGTGCCAGCAGGGCTGGGGTAACAACAGATACGCAGTATTTT. Its translation: CASRAGVTTDTQYF.